This T cell receptor beta chain is drawn from a study of blood T cells in healthy people across ages. General study points: The CMV status of each donor remained undetermined, and this could have confounded shifts in expanded clonotypes. Estimates drawn from one million T cells were deemed to understate diversity.

The sample, about 10 milliliters of peripheral blood, was drawn from each donor. On this clonotype: Its antigen remains unidentified.

A J-beta primer mix and a sample-barcoded 5' primer were used in a second PCR of roughly 6 to 11 cycles. Each TCR beta cDNA got a 12-nucleotide random molecular identifier. TCRdb fed the 5' RACE reads into MiXCR, producing one record per CDR3 protein. The repertoire includes fewer than 1.5 million distinct CDR3 sequences, around 39% of them detected once, and 7.9% sits in the top ten. Germline V gene sequence: CDR1 ENHRY, CDR2 SYGVKD. Trimming left V 8 bases short and J 3 bases short, with 11 bases between. The CDR3 is made up of 13 amino acids. V gene TRBV10-3 combines with J gene TRBJ1-5; D may be TRBD1 (5 bases). The source material was blood. This clonotype was sampled from a woman aged 18-35 years in good health. The CDR3 here is CAIPTGDNQPQHF. The DNA for the CDR3 is TGTGCCATCCCAACAGGTGACAATCAGCCCCAGCATTTT.